Listed below are T cell receptor beta chains from one sample, sequenced in a study of control samples from healthy donors and cancer patients. Sequencing used immunoSEQ multiplex PCR; TCRdb keeps in-frame clones, though not all of them. Of some 120,000 clones in the sample, approximately 94% are singletons; the top ten hold 3.6%. Sequencing was performed on blood. All receptors derive from a man aged 25 to 40 in good health. Each CDR3 is given with its conserved first and last residue. D genes are given only for firm matches. Clone size is not always given. Where it is, it says once, few, many or a class for expanded clones.

v_gene	j_gene	abundance	d_gene	CDR3aa	CDR3nt
TRBV11-1	TRBJ1-1	.	.	CASSLQGPDREAFF	TGTGCCAGCAGCTTACAGGGGCCGGACCGTGAAGCTTTCTTT
TRBV3-1/TRBV3-2	TRBJ1-6	.	.	CASSPYEDGSPLHF	TGTGCCAGCAGCCCTTATGAGGACGGTTCACCCCTCCACTTT
TRBV28	TRBJ1-5	.	.	CASSLRTGNQPQHF	TGTGCCAGCAGTTTAAGGACTGGGAATCAGCCCCAGCATTTT
TRBV27	TRBJ1-3	.	.	CASSLGVSSGNTIYF	TGTGCCAGCAGTTTAGGGGTGAGCTCTGGAAACACCATATATTTT
TRBV30	TRBJ1-5	.	.	CALGSYNQPQHF	TGTGCCCTCGGGAGTTATAATCAGCCCCAGCATTTT
TRBV14	TRBJ2-1	.	.	CASSQDRYNEQFF	TGTGCCAGCAGCCAAGATAGGTACAATGAGCAGTTCTTC
TRBV28	TRBJ1-2	.	.	CASSSFTVLYGYTF	TGTGCCAGCAGTTCCTTCACGGTTCTCTATGGCTACACCTTC
TRBV18	TRBJ2-2	.	TRBD1	CASSPSDRPPNTGELFF	TGTGCCAGCTCACCATCGGACAGGCCTCCGAACACCGGGGAGCTGTTTTTT
TRBV4-3	TRBJ2-3	.	.	CASSQDRLTDTQYF	TGCGCCAGCAGCCAAGACAGGCTCACAGATACGCAGTATTTT
TRBV2	TRBJ2-5	.	TRBD1	CASNGQGETQYF	TGTGCCAGCAATGGACAGGGGGAGACCCAGTACTTC
TRBV6-5	TRBJ2-7	.	TRBD1	CASSIGQGGYEQYF	TGTGCCAGCAGTATTGGACAGGGAGGCTACGAGCAGTACTTC
TRBV19	TRBJ1-2	.	.	CASAGNYGYTF	TGTGCCAGTGCAGGGAACTATGGCTACACCTTC
TRBV5-1	TRBJ2-5	.	.	CASSLALGTRRETQYF	TGCGCCAGCAGCTTGGCCCTAGGGACTCGCCGGGAGACCCAGTACTTC
TRBV27	TRBJ1-4	.	.	CASSFFGGNEKLFF	TGTGCCAGCAGTTTTTTTGGAGGGAATGAAAAACTGTTTTTT
TRBV7-9	TRBJ2-5	.	.	CASSYGIVETQYF	TGTGCCAGCAGCTACGGGATAGTAGAGACCCAGTACTTC
TRBV28	TRBJ2-7	.	TRBD1	CASSSDRANEQYF	TGTGCCAGCAGTTCGGACAGGGCCAACGAGCAGTACTTC
TRBV3-1/TRBV3-2	TRBJ1-1	.	.	CASSRAGIEAFF	TGTGCCAGCAGCCGAGCGGGGATTGAAGCTTTCTTT
TRBV6-2/TRBV6-3	TRBJ1-1	once	.	CASSLTLETEAFF	TGTGCCAGCAGTCTCACCCTAGAGACTGAAGCTTTCTTT
TRBV2	TRBJ1-6	.	TRBD1	CASSLRQGAAYGNSPLHF	TGTGCCAGCAGCTTAAGACAGGGGGCGGCGTATGGAAATTCACCCCTCCACTTT
TRBV15	TRBJ2-4	.	.	CATRNKEPGLAKNIQYF	TGTGCCACCAGGAATAAAGAGCCCGGACTAGCCAAAAACATTCAGTACTTC
TRBV15	TRBJ2-5	.	.	CATSIEETQYF	TGTGCCACCAGCATAGAAGAGACCCAGTACTTC
TRBV27	TRBJ2-7	.	.	CASSFSPPYEQYF	TGTGCCAGCAGTTTTTCCCCGCCCTACGAGCAGTACTTC
TRBV18	TRBJ2-5	.	TRBD2	CASSRGLGLETQYF	TGTGCCAGCTCTCGCGGACTAGGGTTGGAGACCCAGTACTTC
TRBV24-1	TRBJ2-7	.	TRBD1	CATSDPGTVPYEQYF	TGTGCCACCAGTGATCCAGGGACAGTCCCCTACGAGCAGTACTTC
TRBV9	TRBJ2-1	.	TRBD2	CASSPGTSGGTYNEQFF	TGTGCCAGCAGCCCCGGGACTAGCGGGGGAACCTACAATGAGCAGTTCTTC
TRBV5-1	TRBJ2-5	once	TRBD1	CASSPEGAPARETQYF	TGCGCCAGCAGCCCAGAGGGGGCTCCGGCCCGGGAGACCCAGTACTTC
TRBV7-2	TRBJ2-3	.	TRBD1	CASSAPGQLTDTQYF	TGTGCCAGCAGCGCCCCGGGACAGTTAACAGATACGCAGTATTTT
TRBV11-2	TRBJ1-5	.	TRBD1	CASSKTGGKQPQHF	TGTGCCAGCAGCAAGACAGGGGGCAAGCAGCCCCAGCATTTT
TRBV30	TRBJ1-6	.	.	CAWSVVYNSPLHF	TGTGCCTGGAGTGTAGTCTATAATTCACCCCTCCACTTT
TRBV6-4	TRBJ1-4	.	.	CASSDGDNEKLFF	TGTGCCAGCAGTGACGGGGATAATGAAAAACTGTTTTTT
TRBV6-9	TRBJ2-7	.	.	CASNPSSYEQYF	TGTGCCAGCAACCCCAGCTCCTACGAGCAGTACTTC
TRBV4-3	TRBJ2-7	.	TRBD1	CASSQGRTGKYEQYF	TGCGCCAGCAGCCAAGGGCGGACAGGGAAGTACGAGCAGTACTTC
TRBV27	TRBJ1-2	.	.	CASRPQGGRGYTF	TGTGCCAGCAGACCCCAGGGCGGGAGGGGCTACACCTTC